This T cell receptor beta chain was retrieved from a study of T cell repertoires in cytomegalovirus infection (dated by TCRdb to 2018 to 2020). Background for the entire study: Donor HLA type was relevant to the analysis, as public TCR beta signatures indicated carriage of CMV infection together with the matching HLA type.

Sequences MNHEY (CDR1) and SVGEGT (CDR2) are obtained from the germline V gene. The CDR3 contains 16 residues, cysteine and phenylalanine counted. Solely the CDR3 DNA is kept, with 48 bases framed from the first base. V is cut by 5 bases and J by 0 bases, and the space between the germline ends is 14 bases. In this sample, this clonotype turned up many times. Which antigen it targets is not known. The sample holds no much larger clone one base away, and base qualities are not on file. Broader findings and caveats from the paper: The ex vivo response was dominated by HLA-C-restricted CMV-specific TCR beta clonotypes, and the single most frequent clonotype in two of eight donors was supplied by these HLA-C-restricted clonotypes. In both this cohort and an independent cohort of more than 350 donors, the cumulative frequency of public TCR beta family members distinguished carriers of CMV infection plus the relevant HLA type.

Sequencing relied on an Illumina HiSeq 1500. TCRdb handled the public reads itself, with Q25 trimming in fastp and clone calling in MiXCR, and kept productive beta chains. Under each unique CDR3 protein, matching rows form one entry showing the most common genes and DNA. Present in this sample are roughly 320,000 distinct CDR3 sequences, about 9.2% of which were seen just once. The top ten hold approximately 2.3% of the sample. Material for sequencing was PBMCs. The receptor was derived from a human donor in good health (CMV status not recorded). Some clones in this sample may be carry-over from other donors' samples. The chain is assembled from TRBV6-2 or TRBV6-3 and TRBJ2-4; a tentative D call is TRBD1 (6 bases match). The DNA sequence is TGTGCCAGCAGTACCCGGGACACAGTAGCCAAAAACATTCAGTACTTC. Its amino acids are CASSTRDTVAKNIQYF.